This is a list of T cell receptor beta chains from one sample in a study of post-analysis software for immune sequencing data. TCRdb reprocessed the PCR reads with MiXCR, giving one entry per CDR3 protein. This table has about 760,000 distinct CDR3 sequences, roughly 27% appearing once. The sequenced sample was blood. The receptors derive from a girl under 18 with multiple sclerosis. CDR3s include the opening cysteine and the closing phenylalanine or tryptophan. The order of the fields is J gene, D gene, V gene, CDR3 length, clone size, CDR3 protein, CDR3 DNA. D genes are given only for firm matches. Some rows have no size entry. The others give once, few or many, or a class for an expanded clone.

J gene: TRBJ1-5
D gene: .
V gene: TRBV10-3
CDR3 length: 15
clone size: few
CDR3 protein: CAISESGGFGQPQHF
CDR3 DNA: TGTGCCATCAGTGAGTCTGGGGGGTTCGGTCAGCCCCAGCATTTT

J gene: TRBJ2-6
D gene: .
V gene: TRBV6-6
CDR3 length: 13
clone size: many
CDR3 protein: CALRGSGANVLTF
CDR3 DNA: TGTGCCCTCCGGGGGTCCGGGGCCAACGTCCTGACTTTC

J gene: TRBJ1-1
D gene: TRBD1
V gene: TRBV11-2
CDR3 length: 16
clone size: .
CDR3 protein: CASSSFSGTGRTEAFF
CDR3 DNA: TGTGCCAGCAGCTCTTTCTCCGGGACAGGGCGCACCGAAGCTTTCTTT

J gene: TRBJ1-2
D gene: .
V gene: TRBV6-5
CDR3 length: 14
clone size: once
CDR3 protein: CASSYGAGGNGYTF
CDR3 DNA: TGTGCCAGCAGTTACGGGGCCGGAGGGAATGGCTACACCTTC

J gene: TRBJ2-7
D gene: .
V gene: TRBV28
CDR3 length: 13
clone size: many
CDR3 protein: CASSFGTEREQYF
CDR3 DNA: TGTGCCAGCAGTTTCGGGACGGAGCGGGAGCAGTACTTC

J gene: TRBJ2-1
D gene: TRBD1
V gene: TRBV9
CDR3 length: 19
clone size: .
CDR3 protein: CASSVVGQGAASWGNEQFF
CDR3 DNA: TGTGCCAGCAGCGTAGTTGGACAGGGGGCGGCTAGCTGGGGCAATGAGCAGTTCTTC

J gene: TRBJ2-3
D gene: .
V gene: TRBV3-1
CDR3 length: 14
clone size: .
CDR3 protein: CASSRAASTDTQYF
CDR3 DNA: TGTGCCAGCAGCCGAGCGGCTAGCACAGATACGCAGTATTTT

J gene: TRBJ1-5
D gene: .
V gene: TRBV6-1
CDR3 length: 14
clone size: few
CDR3 protein: CASSESGGKQPQHF
CDR3 DNA: TGTGCCAGCAGCGAATCGGGGGGCAAACAGCCCCAGCATTTT

J gene: TRBJ2-3
D gene: .
V gene: TRBV7-8
CDR3 length: 16
clone size: .
CDR3 protein: CASSLAPGGRTDTQYF
CDR3 DNA: TGTGCCAGCAGCTTAGCCCCTGGCGGACGCACAGATACGCAGTATTTT

J gene: TRBJ2-7
D gene: TRBD1
V gene: TRBV7-2
CDR3 length: 14
clone size: many
CDR3 protein: CASSRRDRDYEQYF
CDR3 DNA: TGTGCCAGCAGTCGCCGGGACAGGGACTACGAGCAGTACTTC

J gene: TRBJ2-7
D gene: TRBD2
V gene: TRBV13
CDR3 length: 17
clone size: .
CDR3 protein: CASSPKRTSGRNYEQYF
CDR3 DNA: TGTGCCAGCAGCCCGAAAAGGACTAGCGGGAGGAATTACGAGCAGTACTTC

J gene: TRBJ2-3
D gene: TRBD2
V gene: TRBV4-1
CDR3 length: 16
clone size: .
CDR3 protein: CASSQPLAGGLNTQYF
CDR3 DNA: TGCGCCAGCAGCCAGCCCCTAGCGGGGGGGCTTAATACGCAGTATTTT

J gene: TRBJ2-6
D gene: .
V gene: TRBV12-3/TRBV12-4
CDR3 length: 14
clone size: .
CDR3 protein: CASRKSSGANVLTF
CDR3 DNA: TGTGCCAGCCGAAAAAGCTCTGGGGCCAACGTCCTGACTTTC

J gene: TRBJ1-5
D gene: TRBD1
V gene: TRBV15
CDR3 length: 15
clone size: few
CDR3 protein: CATSRDLTGSQPQHF
CDR3 DNA: TGTGCCACCAGCAGAGATTTGACAGGGAGTCAGCCCCAGCATTTT